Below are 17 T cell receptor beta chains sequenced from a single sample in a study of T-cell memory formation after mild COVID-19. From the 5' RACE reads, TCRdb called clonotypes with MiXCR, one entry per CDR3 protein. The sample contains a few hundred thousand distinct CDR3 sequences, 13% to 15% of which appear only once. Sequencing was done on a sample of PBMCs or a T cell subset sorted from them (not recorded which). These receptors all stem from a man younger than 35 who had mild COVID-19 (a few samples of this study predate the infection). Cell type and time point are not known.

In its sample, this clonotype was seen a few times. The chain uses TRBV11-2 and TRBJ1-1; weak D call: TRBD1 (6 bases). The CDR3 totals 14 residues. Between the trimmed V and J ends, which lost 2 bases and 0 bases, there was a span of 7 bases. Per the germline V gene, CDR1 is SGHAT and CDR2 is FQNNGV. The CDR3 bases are TGTGCCAGCAGCTTACCAGGGGTGAACACTGAAGCTTTCTTT. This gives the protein CASSLPGVNTEAFF.

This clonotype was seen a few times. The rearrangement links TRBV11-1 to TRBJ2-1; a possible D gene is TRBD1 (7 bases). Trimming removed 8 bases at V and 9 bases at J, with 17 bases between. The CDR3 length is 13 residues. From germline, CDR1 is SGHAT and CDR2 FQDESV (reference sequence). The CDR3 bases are TGTGCCAGCGAGGGGGCAGGGAGGATTGAGCAGTTCTTC. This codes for CASEGAGRIEQFF.

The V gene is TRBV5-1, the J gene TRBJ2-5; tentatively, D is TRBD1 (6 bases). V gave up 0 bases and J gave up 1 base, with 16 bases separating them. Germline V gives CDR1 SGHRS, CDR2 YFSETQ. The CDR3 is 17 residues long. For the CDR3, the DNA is TGCGCCAGCAGCTTGGCCCAGACAGGAAGAATCCAAGAGACCCAGTACTTC. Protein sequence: CASSLAQTGRIQETQYF.

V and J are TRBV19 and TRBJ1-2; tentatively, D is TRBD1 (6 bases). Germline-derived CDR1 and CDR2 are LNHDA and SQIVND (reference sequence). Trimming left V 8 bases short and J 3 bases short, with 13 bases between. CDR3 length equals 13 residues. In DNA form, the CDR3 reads TGTGCCAGTTTACCGGGACACTACTATGGCTACACCTTC. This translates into CASLPGHYYGYTF.

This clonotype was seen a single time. The CDR3 coding sequence is TGTGCCAGCAGCTCCATCGGCGACAGGTACACAGATACGCAGTATTTT. As protein: CASSSIGDRYTDTQYF. The V and J genes are TRBV11-2 and TRBJ2-3, with a tentative D call TRBD1 (6 bases). The CDR3 runs to 16 residues. CDR1 and CDR2 (germline): SGHAT, FQNNGV. V lost 4 bases to trimming and J lost 2 bases, with 16 bases between them.

The CDR3 DNA is TGCGCCAGCAGCCAAGGCGACGAGCAGTACTTC. It yields the protein CASSQGDEQYF. The V and J genes are TRBV4-1 and TRBJ2-7, with no clear D. The CDR3 has 11 amino acids. Deletions cut 1 base from V and 5 bases from J, with 3 bases between. Germline CDR1 MGHRA, CDR2 YSYEKL.

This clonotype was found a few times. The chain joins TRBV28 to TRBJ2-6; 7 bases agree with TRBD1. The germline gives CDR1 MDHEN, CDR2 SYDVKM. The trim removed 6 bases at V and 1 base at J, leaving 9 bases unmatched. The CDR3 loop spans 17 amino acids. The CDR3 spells CASSLMTGRSGANVLTF. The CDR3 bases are TGTGCCAGCAGCCTTATGACAGGGCGATCTGGGGCCAACGTCCTGACTTTC.

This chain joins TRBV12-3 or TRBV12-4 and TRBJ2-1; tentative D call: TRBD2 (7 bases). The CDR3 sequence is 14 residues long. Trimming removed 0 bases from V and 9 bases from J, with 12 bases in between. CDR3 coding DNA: TGTGCCAGCAGTTTAGCGGGGGGGCCGGTTGAGCAGTTCTTC. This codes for CASSLAGGPVEQFF.

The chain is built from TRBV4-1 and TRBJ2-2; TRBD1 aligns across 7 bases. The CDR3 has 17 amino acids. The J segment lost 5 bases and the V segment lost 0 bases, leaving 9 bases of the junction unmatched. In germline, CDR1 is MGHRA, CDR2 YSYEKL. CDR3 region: CASSQDTGTELTGELFF. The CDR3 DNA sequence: TGCGCCAGCAGCCAAGACACCGGGACAGAACTTACCGGGGAGCTGTTTTTT.

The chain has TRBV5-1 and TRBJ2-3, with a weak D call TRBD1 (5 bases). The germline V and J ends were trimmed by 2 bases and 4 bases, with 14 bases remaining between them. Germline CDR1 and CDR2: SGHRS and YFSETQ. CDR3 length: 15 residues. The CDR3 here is CASSLPGPGSDTQYF. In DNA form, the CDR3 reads TGCGCCAGCAGCTTACCCGGCCCAGGGTCAGATACGCAGTATTTT.

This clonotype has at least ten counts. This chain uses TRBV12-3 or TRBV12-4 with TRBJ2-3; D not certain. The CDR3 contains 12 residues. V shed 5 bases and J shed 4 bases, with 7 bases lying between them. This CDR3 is CASSRVADTQYF. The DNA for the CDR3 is TGTGCCAGCAGTCGGGTGGCAGATACGCAGTATTTT.

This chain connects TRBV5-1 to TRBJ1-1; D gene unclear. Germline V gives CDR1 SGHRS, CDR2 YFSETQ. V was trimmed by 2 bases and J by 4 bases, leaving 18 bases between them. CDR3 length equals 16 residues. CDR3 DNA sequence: TGCGCCAGCAGCTTCGGGGATGGAATGCAAAGCACTGAAGCTTTCTTT. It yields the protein CASSFGDGMQSTEAFF.

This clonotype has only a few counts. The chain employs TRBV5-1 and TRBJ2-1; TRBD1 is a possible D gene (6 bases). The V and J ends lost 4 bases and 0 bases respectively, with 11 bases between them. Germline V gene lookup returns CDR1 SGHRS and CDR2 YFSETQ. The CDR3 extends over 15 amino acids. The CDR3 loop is CASSVQGDSYNEQFF. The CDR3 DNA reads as TGCGCCAGCAGCGTACAGGGAGACTCCTACAATGAGCAGTTCTTC.

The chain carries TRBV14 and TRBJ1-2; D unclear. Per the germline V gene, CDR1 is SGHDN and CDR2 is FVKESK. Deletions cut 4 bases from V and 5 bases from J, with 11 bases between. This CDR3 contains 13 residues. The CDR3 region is CASSRNTAYGYTF. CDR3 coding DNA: TGTGCCAGCAGCCGTAACACCGCTTATGGCTACACCTTC.

The CDR3 nucleotides read TGTGCCACCAGCAGAGATAGGAAAAAAGGGGAGACCCAGTACTTC. Translated, it gives CATSRDRKKGETQYF. The chain uses TRBV15 and TRBJ2-5; no definite D call. Germline CDR1 reads LNHNV; CDR2 reads YYDKDF (reference sequence). This CDR3 comprises 15 residues. Trimming shortened V by 0 bases and J by 5 bases, and 13 bases separated the two germline ends.

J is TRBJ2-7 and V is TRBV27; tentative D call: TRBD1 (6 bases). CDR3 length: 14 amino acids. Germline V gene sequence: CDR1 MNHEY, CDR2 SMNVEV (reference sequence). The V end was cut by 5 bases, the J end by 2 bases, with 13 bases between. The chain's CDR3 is CASSPTGQTYEQYF. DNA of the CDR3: TGTGCCAGCAGTCCGACAGGACAAACCTACGAGCAGTACTTC.

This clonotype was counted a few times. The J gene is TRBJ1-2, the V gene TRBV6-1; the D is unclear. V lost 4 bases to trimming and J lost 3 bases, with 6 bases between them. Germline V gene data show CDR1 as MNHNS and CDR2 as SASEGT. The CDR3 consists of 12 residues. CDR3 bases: TGTGCCAGCAGTGCAGAGTACTATGGCTACACCTTC. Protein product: CASSAEYYGYTF.